A selection of T cell receptor beta chains follows, all from one sample in a study of blood T cell repertoires in COVID-19. Profiling relied on immunoSEQ multiplex PCR, and the TCRdb table lists in-frame clones only, not all of them. The repertoire holds a few hundred thousand clones, with roughly nine tenths as singletons. The sample taken for sequencing was PBMCs or T cells enriched from blood (not recorded which). The receptor set was obtained from a woman aged 40 to 50 who had been exposed to COVID-19. CDR3s include the opening cysteine and the closing phenylalanine or tryptophan. D genes are given only for firm matches. Clone sizes are given selectively: once, few, many, or a class where the clone is expanded.

j_call clone_size d_call v_call cdr3_aa cdr3_nt
TRBJ1-1 few NA TRBV7-3 CASSLDRSYSEAFF TGTGCCAGCAGCTTAGACAGGTCATACTCTGAAGCTTTCTTT
TRBJ1-2 NA NA TRBV9 CASSVGGGGGYTF TGTGCCAGCAGCGTAGGGGGAGGTGGTGGCTACACCTTC
TRBJ1-5 NA NA TRBV19 CASMTGAGQPQHF TGTGCCAGTATGACGGGTGCCGGTCAGCCCCAGCATTTT
TRBJ2-5 NA TRBD2 TRBV24-1 CATSDARGGWETQYF TGTGCCACCAGTGATGCTCGGGGGGGATGGGAGACCCAGTACTTC
TRBJ2-1 NA TRBD2 TRBV6-6 CASSLSLAGRYNEQFF TGTGCCAGCAGTTTGTCTCTAGCGGGACGATACAATGAGCAGTTCTTC
TRBJ2-3 NA TRBD2 TRBV3-1/TRBV3-2 CASSQDRWTSGRVTDTQYF TGTGCCAGCAGCCAAGATCGCTGGACTAGCGGGAGGGTCACAGATACGCAGTATTTT
TRBJ1-2 NA NA TRBV7-2 CASSLAEGRGYTF TGTGCCAGCAGCTTAGCGGAAGGGAGGGGCTACACCTTC
TRBJ2-5 NA TRBD1 TRBV11-3 CASSFGTGQETQYF TGTGCCAGCAGCTTCGGGACAGGCCAAGAGACCCAGTACTTC
TRBJ2-1 NA TRBD2 TRBV9 CASSASSGLYNEQFF TGTGCCAGCAGCGCCTCTAGCGGGCTCTACAATGAGCAGTTCTTC
TRBJ1-1 NA TRBD1 TRBV5-1 CASSYTGGRGTEAFF TGCGCCAGCAGCTATACAGGGGGCCGAGGGACTGAAGCTTTCTTT
TRBJ2-1 NA TRBD2 TRBV2 CASGKTSGGEQFF TGTGCCAGTGGGAAAACTAGCGGGGGGGAGCAGTTCTTC
TRBJ1-2 NA TRBD1 TRBV6-5 CASSRQGSTYGYTF TGTGCCAGCAGTCGACAGGGTTCTACCTATGGCTACACCTTC
TRBJ1-5 NA NA TRBV2 CASNQGAWVSNQPQHF TGTGCCAGCAACCAAGGGGCTTGGGTTAGCAATCAGCCCCAGCATTTT
TRBJ1-3 NA NA TRBV29-1 CSVHLAGSGNTIYF TGCAGCGTGCACCTGGCGGGGTCTGGAAACACCATATATTTT
TRBJ2-7 once TRBD1 TRBV7-9 CASSKGQSYEQYF TGTGCCAGCAGCAAGGGACAGTCCTACGAGCAGTACTTC
TRBJ2-7 NA NA TRBV4-1 CASSHPGKGYEQYF TGCGCCAGCAGCCACCCGGGAAAGGGCTACGAGCAGTACTTC
TRBJ2-5 NA TRBD1 TRBV23-1 CAAGQGSGETQYF TGCGCGGCGGGACAGGGGTCAGGAGAGACCCAGTACTTC
TRBJ1-1 NA NA TRBV7-2 CASSHPGRGAVAEAFF TGTGCCAGCAGCCACCCCGGACGCGGGGCGGTCGCTGAAGCTTTCTTT
TRBJ1-2 NA NA TRBV7-9 CASSLAPGDNGYTF TGTGCCAGCAGCTTAGCCCCAGGGGATAATGGCTACACCTTC
TRBJ1-2 NA NA TRBV28 CASSLGLGGGGLDYGYTF TGTGCCAGCAGTTTGGGACTGGGTGGGGGAGGTTTGGACTATGGCTACACCTTC
TRBJ2-1 few TRBD2 TRBV5-6 CASSLALAGAIYNEQFF TGTGCCAGCAGCTTGGCGCTAGCGGGAGCAATCTACAATGAGCAGTTCTTC
TRBJ1-6 once TRBD1 TRBV5-1 CASSLGQGNILHF TGCGCCAGCAGCTTGGGACAGGGTAACATCCTCCACTTT
TRBJ2-1 NA TRBD2 TRBV6-4 CASSRLADYNEQFF TGTGCCAGCAGTCGACTAGCGGACTACAATGAGCAGTTCTTC
TRBJ2-7 NA NA TRBV28 CASSADRSGQYF TGTGCCAGCAGTGCGGACAGAAGCGGACAGTACTTC
TRBJ1-2 NA TRBD1 TRBV9 CASSGDRGLDNYGYTF TGTGCCAGCAGCGGGGACAGGGGGCTAGATAACTATGGCTACACCTTC
TRBJ1-2 NA TRBD1 TRBV20-1 CSASRQGSNGYTF TGCAGTGCTAGTAGACAGGGATCGAATGGCTACACCTTC
TRBJ2-7 NA NA TRBV27 CASSLRGRGAYEQYF TGTGCCAGCAGTTTGAGGGGGCGGGGGGCCTACGAGCAGTACTTC